Below are 20 T cell receptor beta chains sequenced from a single sample in a study of a mutant IDH1 vaccine in newly diagnosed glioma. Indicated time point: week 11, during vaccination. With topical imiquimod, each dose of the vaccine consisted of 300 ug of mutant IDH1 20-mer peptide. No antigens are known for them. Profiling relied on immunoSEQ multiplex PCR, and the TCRdb table lists in-frame clones only, not all of them. The table has fewer than 150,000 clones, 90% seen once. Sequencing used PBMCs, obtained from a glioma patient whose treatment included an IDH1 peptide vaccine. Receptors were obtained from a woman between 45 and 60 years old with glioma.

The count of this clone is one. The rearrangement uses TRBV28 and TRBJ1-5; D not certain. The germline gives CDR1 MDHEN, CDR2 SYDVKM. The V and J ends lost 5 bases and 4 bases respectively, with 9 bases between them. The CDR3 is made up of 13 amino acids. The CDR3 loop reads CASSLGRNQPQHF. The CDR3 nucleotides read TGTGCCAGCAGTCTGGGCCGAAATCAGCCCCAGCATTTT.

V and J are TRBV28 and TRBJ1-1; D is perhaps TRBD1 (5 bases). Looked up from germline, CDR1 is MDHEN and CDR2 is SYDVKM. The CDR3 runs to 14 residues. V was pared by 6 bases and J by 5 bases, with 16 bases between. The CDR3 bases are TGTGCCAGCAGCCTGATGGGGGGAACGACTGAAGCTTTCTTT. This sequence encodes CASSLMGGTTEAFF.

V gene TRBV5-1 combines with J gene TRBJ2-5; 14 bases map to TRBD2. This CDR3 region has 16 residues. Unmatched junction bases numbered 8, after V lost 5 bases and J lost 5 bases. The V gene's germline CDR1 is SGHRS and CDR2 YFSETQ. CDR3 region: CASSSGLAGVAETQYF. CDR3 nucleotides: TGCGCCAGCAGTTCGGGACTAGCGGGAGTAGCGGAGACCCAGTACTTC.

The rearrangement joins TRBV5-1 to TRBJ1-5; D is uncertain. Trimming took off 1 base at V and 9 bases at J, with 11 bases between the two ends. The CDR3 runs 13 residues. Germline V gene data show CDR1 as SGHRS and CDR2 as YFSETQ. The CDR3 DNA sequence: TGCGCCAGCAGCTTGAGTGCCCCCCCGCCCCAGCATTTT. Its translation is CASSLSAPPPQHF.

This clone was observed a single time. This chain connects TRBV5-4 to TRBJ2-1; 7 nucleotides line up with TRBD2. J lost 6 bases, V lost 3 bases, and 9 bases had no gene match. Per the germline V gene, CDR1 is SGHNT and CDR2 is YYREEE (reference sequence). The CDR3 spans 15 residues. The CDR3 sequence is CASSSPPAGINEQFF. The CDR3 DNA sequence: TGTGCCAGCAGCTCACCCCCAGCGGGAATCAATGAGCAGTTCTTC.

CDR3 loop: CASSVRGQGARNEQFF. The CDR3 DNA is TGTGCCAGCAGCGTTAGAGGACAGGGGGCGCGAAATGAGCAGTTCTTC. The chain employs TRBV9 and TRBJ2-1; 11 nucleotides align to TRBD1. The V gene end was trimmed by 2 bases and the J gene end by 7 bases; junction bases not matched to a gene: 8. The CDR3 totals 16 residues. Per the germline V gene, CDR1 is SGDLS and CDR2 is YYNGEE.

The CDR3 DNA is TGTGCCAGCAGTTCTGGGCCGGCCAAGCAGTGGTCCTACGAGCAGTACTTC. Translating it yields CASSSGPAKQWSYEQYF. The chain carries TRBV27 and TRBJ2-7; D uncertain. The CDR3 is 17 amino acids. In germline, CDR1 is MNHEY, CDR2 SMNVEV (reference sequence). V lost 4 bases and J lost 1, with 20 bases in between.

For this clone: The germline gene is not matched at one end of the junction; a read error may be the cause. The gene calls are TRBV20-1 and TRBJ2-7; D ambiguous. Looked up from germline, CDR1 is DFQATT and CDR2 is SNEGSKA (reference sequence). The CDR3 runs to 11 residues. CDR3 sequence (DNA): TGCAGTGCTGGAGAAGCCTACGAGCAGTACTTC. Protein product: CSAGEAYEQYF.

This chain links TRBV21-1 with TRBJ2-7; TRBD1 reflects the table's D call only, with no check against the DNA. TRBV21-1 is annotated as a pseudogene. The CDR3 has 10 amino acids. CDR3 nucleotide sequence: TGTGCCAGCAGCAATCCCAGGGTCCGCTTC. Protein sequence: CASSNPRVRF.

V gene TRBV6-5 combines with J gene TRBJ1-1; 11 bases are a match to TRBD1. The CDR3 spans 15 residues. Germline trimming cut 10 bases from V and 6 bases from J; bases unmatched to any gene: 13. From germline, CDR1 is MNHEY and CDR2 SVGAGI. The CDR3 loop reads CAISRGGTGGAEAFF. For the CDR3, the DNA is TGTGCCATTTCCCGGGGAGGGACAGGGGGTGCTGAAGCTTTCTTT.

The V call is TRBV7-3, the J call TRBJ2-7; D is perhaps TRBD2 (6 bases). Germline loops: CDR1 SGHTA, CDR2 FQGTGA. V was clipped by 0 bases and J by 5 bases, with 11 bases between them. The CDR3 covers 14 residues. The chain's CDR3 is CASSLTGRRDEQYF. The CDR3 region has the DNA TGTGCCAGCAGCTTAACCGGGAGAAGGGACGAGCAGTACTTC.

The gene calls are TRBV7-6 and TRBJ1-5; 9 nucleotides align to TRBD1. Germline-derived CDR1 and CDR2 are SGHVS and FNYEAQ. Trimming cost V 5 bases and J 8 bases; bases outside gene matches: 13. This CDR3 is built from 16 residues. The CDR3 DNA reads TGTGCCAGCAGCCCGTATTCTGGACAGGGGTCGGAGCCCCAGCATTTT. Amino acid sequence: CASSPYSGQGSEPQHF. The full variable domain, with the rest looked up from reference TRBV7-6 and TRBJ1-5, is GAGVSQSPRYKVTKRGQDVALRCDPISGHVSLYWYRQALGQGPEFLTYFNYEAQQDKSGLPNDRFSAERPEGSISTLTIQRTEQRDSAMYRCASSPYSGQGSEPQHFGDGTRLSIL.

The CDR3 region is CASRLGQGGTEQYF. CDR3 nucleotides: TGTGCCAGCAGGCTGGGACAGGGTGGGACCGAGCAGTACTTC. This chain links TRBV27 with TRBJ2-7; 9 bases align to TRBD1. Germline V lookup: CDR1 MNHEY, CDR2 SMNVEV (reference sequence). The CDR3 is made up of 14 amino acids. V was clipped by 6 bases and J by 6 bases; unmatched bases: 9.

The chain links TRBV30 to TRBJ1-2; TRBD1 matches at 7 bases. This CDR3 region has 13 residues. V was clipped by 2 bases and J by 4 bases; unmatched bases: 4. Germline values: CDR1 GTSNPN, CDR2 SVGIG (reference sequence). The CDR3 sequence: CAWSQGGPYGYTF. The CDR3 DNA is TGTGCCTGGAGTCAAGGGGGCCCCTATGGCTACACCTTC.

The chain uses TRBV9 and TRBJ1-3; D is ambiguous. The CDR3 length is 15 residues. The ends were cut back, 0 bases at V and 4 bases at J, with 11 bases in the middle. Germline V CDR1 and CDR2: SGDLS, YYNGEE. CDR3 bases: TGTGCCAGCAGCGTAGGGAGGGAAGGAGGAAACACCATATATTTT. Its protein is CASSVGREGGNTIYF. Full variable domain (missing parts from reference TRBV9 and TRBJ1-3): DSGVTQTPKHLITATGQRVTLRCSPRSGDLSVYWYQQSLDQGLQFLIQYYNGEERAKGNILERFSAQQFPDLHSELNLSSLELGDSALYFCASSVGREGGNTIYFGEGSWLTVV.

This clone was detected only once. The V and J genes are TRBV29-1 and TRBJ1-4, with 7 bases fitting TRBD1. From germline, CDR1 is SQVTM and CDR2 ANQGSEA. V trimming: 4 bases; J trimming: 5 bases; junction bases outside the gene matches: 4. The CDR3 is made up of 13 amino acids. CDR3 sequence: CSVGPGGNEKLFF. The CDR3 nucleotides are TGCAGCGTTGGGCCAGGGGGGAATGAAAAACTGTTTTTT.

This chain links TRBV18 with TRBJ2-1; 15 nucleotides agree with TRBD2. Germline V gene data show CDR1 as KGHSH and CDR2 as LQKENI. The CDR3 sequence is 18 residues long. J was trimmed by 9 bases and V by 2 bases; bases with no gene match: 11. The CDR3 coding sequence is TGTGCCAGCTCACCATCTATTGTGGGACTAGCGGGAGGTGGTGAGCAGTTCTTC. Encoded protein: CASSPSIVGLAGGGEQFF.

The chain recombines TRBV29-1 with TRBJ2-7, with 9 bases identical to TRBD1. Germline assignment: CDR1 SQVTM and CDR2 ANQGSEA. J was trimmed by 6 bases and V by 7 bases; bases with no gene match: 7. CDR3 length equals 12 residues. CDR3 protein: CSGKATGGEQYF. The CDR3 region has the DNA TGCAGCGGCAAAGCGACAGGGGGCGAGCAGTACTTC.

The chain employs TRBV7-8 and TRBJ2-7, with D maybe TRBD2 (5 bases). Germline assignment: CDR1 SGHVS and CDR2 FQNEAQ. The ends were cut back, 1 base at V and 2 bases at J, with 9 bases in the middle. The CDR3 has 14 amino acids. The CDR3 here is CASSLEAVTYEQYF. The CDR3 coding sequence is TGTGCCAGCAGCTTAGAAGCGGTAACCTACGAGCAGTACTTC.

This clone has only a few counts. V and J are TRBV10-1 and TRBJ1-5, with a weak D call TRBD1 (6 bases). CDR1 is WNHNN, CDR2 SYGVQD, per germline (reference sequence). This CDR3 comprises 14 residues. V was trimmed by 9 bases and J by 1 base, leaving 13 bases between them. The CDR3 DNA reads as TGCGCCAGGTCCCGGGACAACAGCAATCAGCCCCAGCATTTT. This codes for CARSRDNSNQPQHF.